A selection of T cell receptor beta chains follows, all from one sample in a study of cytomegalovirus exposure and HLA in healthy donors. This table comes from immunoSEQ multiplex PCR, and its TCRdb copy is limited to in-frame clones, with some not included. The sample lists about 170,000 clones, more than 75% seen once, with about 2.7% in the top ten. The sample consisted of PBMCs. The origin of the receptors is a man aged 25 to 40 in good health and CMV-seropositive. The CDR3 runs from the conserved cysteine through the conserved F or W. Clone size appears in some rows only: once, few, many, or a class for an expanded clone.

TRBV5-1	TRBJ1-2	few	CASGSGEAGYGYTF
TRBV6-5	.	.	CASSYTSGTYEQYF
TRBV2	TRBJ2-1	.	CASRGVTVYNEQFF
TRBV19	TRBJ1-5	.	CASSIDRDRDNQPQHF
TRBV27	TRBJ2-1	.	CASSQGLLEFF
TRBV7-2	TRBJ1-1	.	CASSLPGQVNTEAFF
TRBV4-1	TRBJ2-2	.	CASSQGGGKWNTGELFF
TRBV13	TRBJ1-1	once	CASSSSPQAPGTEAFF
TRBV4-1	TRBJ2-2	.	CASSQGGALDGELFF
TRBV7-2	TRBJ1-1	.	CASSTETENTEAFF
TRBV29-1	TRBJ1-2	once	CSGWTGENTF
TRBV5-6	TRBJ1-5	few	CASSLAGGDQPQHF
TRBV19	TRBJ2-7	.	CASSASSGPYEQYF
TRBV21-1	TRBJ2-3	.	CASSTRLAGGTQYF
TRBV19	TRBJ2-6	.	CASSIIGVARAGANVLTF
TRBV15	TRBJ2-5	.	CATSRAGTETQYF
TRBV29-1	TRBJ2-1	.	CSVEGDYNVLQFF
TRBV19	TRBJ1-1	few	CATPNPGNTEAFF
TRBV5-1	TRBJ2-1	.	CASSVSRDNEQFF
TRBV4-2	TRBJ2-7	.	CASSQDNRAGTREQYF
TRBV19	TRBJ1-1	few	CASNSGSTEAFF
TRBV2	TRBJ2-4	.	CASNPRQGLAKNIQYF
TRBV12-2	TRBJ2-7	.	CASRFWTDCHEQYF
TRBV19	TRBJ2-7	.	CASSRAGPYEQYF
TRBV6-6	TRBJ1-5	.	CASSADRVYQPQHF
TRBV11-2	TRBJ1-5	.	CASSLGRGSQPQHF
TRBV7-8	TRBJ2-5	.	CASSPLLAGVGGTQYF
TRBV7-2	TRBJ1-5	.	CASSLAGTANQPQHF
TRBV27	TRBJ1-5	.	CASSLRFNQPQHF
TRBV18	TRBJ1-4	once	CASSLDRDEKLFF
TRBV9	TRBJ2-5	.	CASSVGQPQETQYF
TRBV2	TRBJ1-2	.	CASRDRDYGYTF
TRBV6-5	TRBJ2-4	.	CASSPLAGGRGIQYF
TRBV7-2	TRBJ2-5	.	CASSFVGAHQETQYF
TRBV7-2	TRBJ1-4	.	CASSITGGNEKLFF
TRBV27	TRBJ2-7	.	CASSLGHPSSYEQYF
TRBV29-1	TRBJ1-1	.	CSVAPRDRVTEAFF
TRBV5-8	TRBJ2-3	.	CASSSWRGGSTDTQYF
TRBV5-1	TRBJ1-1	.	CASTLRGTGFGDTEAFF
TRBV20-1	TRBJ1-2	.	CSATTRDYYTF
TRBV5-4	TRBJ2-1	.	CASSVSSTYNEQFF
TRBV6-5	TRBJ1-1	few	CASSYSFEVPAFF